The clone carrying this T cell receptor beta chain occurred many times. Its antigen is not known. Time point of the sample: newly diagnosed GD, antithyroid drugs for less than 3 months. The TCR library used RNA extracted from PBMCs. The TCR beta library used iRepertoire HTBI primers with Arm-PCR amplification of CDR3. TCRdb re-called the multiplex PCR reads with MiXCR, one entry per CDR3 protein. The sample carries roughly 560,000 distinct CDR3 sequences, 12% recorded once. This CDR3 has 15 amino acids. The V gene end was trimmed by 6 bases and the J gene end by 3 bases; junction bases not matched to a gene: 5. Germline V CDR1 and CDR2: SGHNT, YENEEA. This record belongs to a study of regulatory T cells in long-lasting Graves disease. Looking at the study overall: Those Graves' patients who were newly diagnosed had been on antithyroid drugs under 3 months.

Study findings and constraints: For persistent Graves' patients, TCR diversity was lower than for newly diagnosed ones. In persistent patients, shared public clonotypes (around 2,500) outnumbered those in new patients (about 970).

These sequences were also reported in another study, on T cells in Graves' hyperthyroidism and ophthalmopathy. According to that study: Also found in blood were most expanded thyroid clonotypes above 0.001.

This sequence originates from a young woman with Graves disease. The V gene is TRBV11-3, the J gene TRBJ2-5; 12 positions agree with TRBD2. The specimen comprised peripheral blood mononuclear cells (PBMCs), sampled at new diagnosis, from a patient treated with antithyroid drugs. The DNA for the CDR3 is TGTGCCAGCAGTCTAGCGGGAGGGCCAAAAGAGACCCAGTACTTC. This translates into CASSLAGGPKETQYF.